This TCR beta chain emerged from a study of T cells after yellow fever vaccination. Study-wide points: Contamination by abundant bulk-population clonotypes could be present in FACS-sorted repertoires.

Germline trimming cut 3 bases from V and 8 bases from J; bases unmatched to any gene: 5. Per the germline V gene, CDR1 is SGHRS and CDR2 is YFSETQ. This CDR3 is 15 amino acids long. This clonotype was observed many times. Its antigen is not identified. TCR cDNA was made by 5'RACE template switching, adding a universal primer site and UMIs. From the 5' RACE reads, TCRdb called clonotypes with MiXCR, one entry per CDR3 protein. The sample has 250,000 or so distinct CDR3 sequences, approximately 3.8% seen once; the top ten hold around 20%. The J gene is TRBJ2-3, the V gene TRBV5-1; TRBD2 aligns across 14 bases. This clonotype was sampled from a man in his late teens or twenties who received the YFV17D yellow fever vaccine. Source: PBMCs, taken 15 days after the yellow fever booster vaccination. CDR3 in DNA: TGCGCCAGCAGCTGGGGGACTAGCGGGGGAGGTACGCAGTATTTT. Its protein is CASSWGTSGGGTQYF.